Below, 28 T cell receptor beta chains from the same sample are listed, as sequenced in a study of blood T cells in healthy people across ages (dated by TCRdb to the mid-2010s). The receptor library was made with 5' RACE. Sequencing was carried out with an Illumina HiSeq 2500. The second PCR ran for about 6 to 12 cycles and used a J-beta primer mix along with a sample-barcoded 5' primer. TCRdb cleaned the public reads at Q25 with fastp, built clones with MiXCR and kept in-frame beta chains. Rows with one shared CDR3 protein collapse into an entry with the most common genes and DNA. The sample table shows some 760,000 distinct CDR3 sequences, and 20% to 30% are seen once. Jointly, the top ten make up 9% to 9.5% of the sample. This sample also appeared in a second study, on T cells of mothers and their children.

The sample comprised blood. The receptors come from a boy aged 5-17 years in good health.

This chain connects TRBV7-2 to TRBJ2-3; 8 positions match TRBD1. CDR1 and CDR2 (germline): SGHTA, FQGNSA. J was trimmed by 6 bases and V by 1 base; bases with no gene match: 9. This CDR3 has 16 amino acids. The CDR3: CASSLGQDRAIDTQYF. CDR3 coding DNA: TGTGCCAGCAGCTTAGGTCAGGACAGGGCAATCGATACGCAGTATTTT.

In its sample, this clonotype was seen a few times. This chain uses TRBV20-1 with TRBJ2-5, with a possible D match to TRBD2 (6 bases). The CDR3 runs 16 residues. From germline, CDR1 is DFQATT and CDR2 SNEGSKA (reference sequence). V was trimmed by 6 bases and J by 1 base, leaving 21 bases between them. CDR3 DNA sequence: TGCAGTGCCACTCCTCCTCCAACGGGGGTCCAAGAGACCCAGTACTTC. Amino acids: CSATPPPTGVQETQYF.

J is TRBJ1-2 and V is TRBV13; 11 nucleotides agree with TRBD1. The CDR3 consists of 15 residues. With V trimmed by 5 bases and J by 6 bases, 8 bases remained unmatched. Looked up from germline, CDR1 is PRHDT and CDR2 is FYEKMQ (reference sequence). The CDR3 DNA follows: TGTGCCAGCAGCACTACTTCGGGACAGGGGGATGGCTACACCTTC. Its translation is CASSTTSGQGDGYTF.

This clonotype appeared a few times. The chain joins TRBV4-1 to TRBJ2-5; 8 nucleotides agree with TRBD2. This CDR3 spans 17 amino acids. With V trimmed by 1 base and J by 1 base, 8 bases remained unmatched. Germline V gene sequence: CDR1 MGHRA, CDR2 YSYEKL. CDR3 in amino acids: CASSQGGLAATQETQYF. CDR3 sequence (DNA): TGCGCCAGCAGCCAAGGTGGACTAGCAGCGACCCAAGAGACCCAGTACTTC.

This clonotype was counted at least ten times. The J gene is TRBJ1-1, the V gene TRBV7-3; D is unclear. The CDR3 totals 13 residues. CDR1 and CDR2 (germline): SGHTA, FQGTGA. The V gene lost 5 bases and the J gene lost 2 bases, with 9 bases spanning the gap. CDR3 sequence (DNA): TGTGCCAGCAGCCCCCGGGGTAACACTGAAGCTTTCTTT. Translated, it gives CASSPRGNTEAFF.

J is TRBJ2-3 and V is TRBV20-1, with a possible D match to TRBD1 (6 bases). CDR3 length: 14 residues. V lost 5 bases and J lost 0, with 12 bases in between. The V gene's germline CDR1 is DFQATT and CDR2 SNEGSKA (reference sequence). CDR3 coding DNA: TGCAGTGCTCTAGACAGGACTAGCACAGATACGCAGTATTTT. It translates to CSALDRTSTDTQYF.

V and J are TRBV12-5 and TRBJ1-4, with D unclear. V lost 4 bases to trimming and J lost 5 bases, with 8 bases between them. In germline, CDR1 is LGHNT, CDR2 FRNRAP. CDR3 length: 13 amino acids. CDR3 nucleotides: TGTGCTAGTGGTTATTTGACCAATGAAAAACTGTTTTTT. The encoded protein is CASGYLTNEKLFF.

This clonotype was found a few times. This chain joins TRBV6-2 or TRBV6-3 and TRBJ2-5; a possible D gene is TRBD2 (6 bases). The J call is doubtful: the DNA matches TRBJ2-1 better. The germline V gene has CDR1 MNHEY and CDR2 SVGEGT. The CDR3 consists of 14 residues. The CDR3 region is CASSSGEGRNEQFF. DNA of the CDR3: TGTGCCAGCAGTTCGGGAGAAGGTCGCAATGAGCAGTTCTTC.

The gene calls are TRBV9 and TRBJ2-3; D not certain. Germline CDR1 is SGDLS and CDR2 is YYNGEE. The CDR3 contains 14 residues. V lost 3 bases and J 2 bases, leaving 10 bases between the germline ends. CDR3 sequence: CASSATQITDTQYF. DNA of the CDR3: TGTGCCAGCAGCGCAACCCAAATCACAGATACGCAGTATTTT.

This clonotype has just a few counts. The rearrangement uses TRBV29-1 and TRBJ1-2; D uncertain. The germline V gene has CDR1 SQVTM and CDR2 ANQGSEA. V lost 7 bases and J 4 bases, leaving 16 bases between the germline ends. The CDR3 runs to 13 residues. CDR3 in DNA: TGCAGCGCCGGACGGGAAGAGGGCTATGGCTACACCTTC. Its translation: CSAGREEGYGYTF.

The chain joins TRBV3-1 to TRBJ1-1; D remains unclear. Germline V lookup: CDR1 LGHDT, CDR2 YNNKEL (reference sequence). The germline V and J ends were trimmed by 0 bases and 0 bases, with 8 bases remaining between them. The CDR3 runs to 15 residues. CDR3 in amino acids: CASSQDSAMNTEAFF. Written as DNA, the CDR3 is TGTGCCAGCAGCCAAGATTCGGCTATGAACACTGAAGCTTTCTTT.

The rearrangement uses TRBV7-2 and TRBJ2-5; no firm D call. The CDR3 is 13 residues long. Per the germline V gene, CDR1 is SGHTA and CDR2 is FQGNSA. Trimming shortened V by 5 bases and J by 5 bases, and 12 bases separated the two germline ends. The CDR3 sequence: CASSGSLRETQYF. The CDR3 DNA sequence: TGTGCCAGCAGCGGTAGTCTGAGGGAGACCCAGTACTTC. The variable domain in full, completed from reference TRBV7-2 and TRBJ2-5, reads GAGVSQSPSNKVTEKGKDVELRCDPISGHTALYWYRQSLGQGLEFLIYFQGNSAPDKSGLPSDRFSAERTGGSVSTLTIQRTQQEDSAVYLCASSGSLRETQYFGPGTRLLVL.

This clonotype was seen only a few times. The chain is built from TRBV18 and TRBJ2-5; no reliable D call. Germline V CDR1 and CDR2: KGHSH, LQKENI. Trimming cost V 0 bases and J 2 bases, with 7 bases left between them. CDR3 length: 14 amino acids. The CDR3 spells CASSPPVGQETQYF. The DNA of the CDR3 is TGTGCCAGCTCACCACCGGTCGGGCAAGAGACCCAGTACTTC.

The chain employs TRBV6-1 and TRBJ1-5; TRBD1 agrees at 7 bases. Germline V lookup: CDR1 MNHNS, CDR2 SASEGT. This CDR3 has 15 residues. The V segment lost 4 bases and the J segment 9 bases; nucleotides outside the gene matches: 12. The CDR3 spells CASSVRTGPVWPQHF. The DNA of the CDR3 is TGTGCCAGCAGTGTGCGGACAGGACCAGTCTGGCCCCAGCATTTT.

This clonotype showed up just once. The chain recombines TRBV14 with TRBJ2-1; 9 bases line up with TRBD2. The DNA matches TRBJ2-5 better at its end, which makes the J call doubtful. CDR1 is SGHDN, CDR2 FVKESK, per germline. The CDR3 covers 16 residues. The CDR3 DNA is TGTGCCAGCAGCCAAGTCGGCGGGGGGGCCGGGGAGACCCAGTACTTC. Protein product: CASSQVGGGAGETQYF.

The CDR3 sequence: CSARDMARVGGYTF. The CDR3 region has the DNA TGCAGTGCTAGAGACATGGCGCGGGTGGGTGGCTACACCTTC. The chain links TRBV20-1 to TRBJ1-2; D not resolved. The germline V gene encodes CDR1 DFQATT and CDR2 SNEGSKA (reference sequence). The CDR3 loop spans 14 amino acids. V lost 0 bases to trimming and J lost 7 bases, with 15 bases between them.

This clonotype turned up a few times. The conserved closing phenylalanine or tryptophan is absent in this CDR3, likely reflecting a read error. The limits of the CDR3 on the DNA are not certain, so only TCRdb's listed CDR3 is given. This chain uses TRBV3-1 with TRBJ2-7. Germline V lookup: CDR1 LGHDT, CDR2 YNNKEL (reference sequence). The CDR3 is 8 amino acids in total, end residues counted. CDR3 sequence reads: CASSQISI.

The V call is TRBV28, the J call TRBJ1-1; D is uncertain. V gave up 6 bases and J gave up 2 bases, with 13 bases separating them. Germline V lookup: CDR1 MDHEN, CDR2 SYDVKM. This CDR3 has 14 amino acids. The CDR3 is CASSSDTSNTEAFF. The DNA of the CDR3 is TGTGCCAGCAGCTCTGACACCTCAAACACTGAAGCTTTCTTT.

This clonotype was seen more than once but under ten times. V usage is TRBV24-1 and J usage is TRBJ2-5; 11 bases match TRBD2. The J call may be wrong; the DNA end is better matched by TRBJ2-1. Germline V gene sequence: CDR1 KGHDR, CDR2 SFDVKD. The CDR3 has 14 residues. The CDR3 coding sequence is TGTGCCACCAGTGACTTAGCGGGAGGGGGTGAGCAGTTCTTC. Its protein is CATSDLAGGGEQFF.

The rearrangement uses TRBV15 and TRBJ1-1; 7 bases agree with TRBD1. With 1 base clipped from V and 4 bases from J, the junction kept 6 bases outside the gene matches. The germline V gene encodes CDR1 LNHNV and CDR2 YYDKDF (reference sequence). CDR3 size: 15 residues. DNA for the CDR3: TGTGCCACCAGCAGAGGACAGGGAAGGTTCACTGAAGCTTTCTTT. Translating gives CATSRGQGRFTEAFF.

There are a few counts of this clonotype. The chain is built from TRBV12-3 or TRBV12-4 and TRBJ1-4; D might be TRBD1 (6 bases). The CDR3 is made up of 15 amino acids. V shed 5 bases and J shed 5 bases, with 15 bases lying between them. CDR3 in DNA: TGTGCCAGCAGTGTGCTGGGGGGGGCAAATGAAAAACTGTTTTTT. Translating gives CASSVLGGANEKLFF.

About this clonotype: A read error may account for a junction end that differs from germline. This chain uses TRBV27 with TRBJ1-1; D may be TRBD1 (5 bases). Germline-derived CDR1 and CDR2 are MNHEY and SMNVEV (reference sequence). CDR3 length: 13 residues. The CDR3 nucleotides are TGTGCCAGCAGTGGAAGACCTGGGGCTGAAGCCTTCTTT. This sequence encodes CASSGRPGAEAFF.

The chain recombines TRBV5-1 with TRBJ1-2; D is ambiguous. Trimming stripped 0 bases from V and 4 bases from J, with 10 bases between. Germline lookup yields CDR1 SGHRS and CDR2 YFSETQ. The CDR3 is 14 amino acids. The CDR3 sequence: CASSLVDGAYGYTF. The CDR3 DNA follows: TGCGCCAGCAGCTTGGTCGACGGAGCCTATGGCTACACCTTC.

V and J are TRBV7-9 and TRBJ1-5; weak D call: TRBD1 (5 bases). This CDR3 has 14 residues. V was clipped by 5 bases and J by 3 bases, with 11 bases between them. Germline V gives CDR1 SEHNR, CDR2 FQNEAQ (reference sequence). The DNA of the CDR3 is TGTGCCAGCAGCCGAGACAGCACCAATCAGCCCCAGCATTTT. Translating gives CASSRDSTNQPQHF.

This rearrangement joins TRBV25-1 to TRBJ1-6; 7 nucleotides agree with TRBD1. The germline CDR1 and CDR2 sequences are MGHDK and SYGVNS. The ends lost 9 bases at V and 7 bases at J; junction bases unmatched: 9. CDR3 length: 14 amino acids. The CDR3 DNA is TGTGCCAGTGTTCGACAGGGCCCAAATTCACCCCTCCACTTT. Residues: CASVRQGPNSPLHF.

This clonotype has a single count. The chain joins TRBV6-1 to TRBJ2-1, with 9 nucleotides matching TRBD2. The germline gives CDR1 MNHNS, CDR2 SASEGT. Trimming removed 1 base from V and 5 bases from J; junction bases left unmatched: 6. This CDR3 contains 16 residues. The CDR3: CASSEVWTSANNEQFF. The CDR3 DNA is TGTGCCAGCAGTGAAGTTTGGACTAGCGCCAACAATGAGCAGTTCTTC.

This clonotype was found a few times. The chain employs TRBV10-3 and TRBJ1-6; 7 bases map to TRBD1. Trimming removed 6 bases from V and 7 bases from J; junction bases left unmatched: 6. The CDR3 consists of 14 residues. CDR1 is ENHRY, CDR2 SYGVKD, per germline. CDR3 loop: CAIRPGQQNSPLHF. In DNA form, the CDR3 reads TGTGCCATCAGACCGGGACAGCAGAATTCACCCCTCCACTTT.

V usage is TRBV7-9 and J usage is TRBJ2-3; TRBD1 might be the D (6 bases). V was trimmed by 5 bases and J by 6 bases, leaving 15 bases between them. The length of the CDR3 is 14 residues. CDR1 SEHNR and CDR2 FQNEAQ come from the germline V gene (reference sequence). This CDR3 is CASSPRTEGDTQYF. CDR3 nucleotide sequence: TGTGCCAGCAGCCCGAGGACAGAGGGCGATACGCAGTATTTT.